The TCR beta chain described here comes from a study of neurological immune-mediated disorders. The time point here: longitudinal time-point 1 (baseline). PBMCs stored at -80 C, numbering 2 million, were the origin of the unsorted libraries. This clonotype was recorded many times. Its antigen is unidentified. Study-wide results and limits: The absence of any CDR3 amino acid sequence shared by expanded clones across subjects suggests that repertoires were private in all groups. Multiple sclerosis, the disease with the least TCR clonal expansion, fell below healthy controls, whereas HTLV-1-associated myelopathy showed the most.

The method for making cDNA was 5'RACE, and it used 10-nucleotide random UMIs. TCRdb recomputed calls from the 5' RACE reads with MiXCR, one row per CDR3 protein. Here the sample spans some 77,000 distinct CDR3 sequences, about 13% being singletons. This CDR3 is 12 amino acids long. V shed 9 bases and J shed 1 base, with 9 bases lying between them. CDR1 LGHDT and CDR2 YNNKEL come from the germline V gene (reference sequence). This receptor was taken from a female donor with HTLV-1-associated myelopathy (HAM/TSP). The sample was PBMCs. V is TRBV3-1 and J is TRBJ1-1; no firm D call. CDR3 bases: TGTGCCAGTACACAGCGGAACACTGAAGCTTTCTTT. Amino acid sequence: CASTQRNTEAFF.